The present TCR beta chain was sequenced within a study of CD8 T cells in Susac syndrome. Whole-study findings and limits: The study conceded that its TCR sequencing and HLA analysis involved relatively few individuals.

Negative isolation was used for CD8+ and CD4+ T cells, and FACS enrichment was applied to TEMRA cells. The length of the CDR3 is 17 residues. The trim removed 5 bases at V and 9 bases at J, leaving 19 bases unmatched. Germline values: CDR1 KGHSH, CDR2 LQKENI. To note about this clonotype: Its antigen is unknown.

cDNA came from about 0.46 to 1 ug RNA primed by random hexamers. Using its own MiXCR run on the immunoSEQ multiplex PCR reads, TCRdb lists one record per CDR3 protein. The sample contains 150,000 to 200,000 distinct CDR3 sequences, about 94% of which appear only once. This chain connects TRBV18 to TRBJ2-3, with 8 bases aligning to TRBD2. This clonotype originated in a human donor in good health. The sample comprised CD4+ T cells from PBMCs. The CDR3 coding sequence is TGTGCCAGCTCATCTTCCGGGACTCCGAGCGGGAGTGGGACGCAGTATTTT. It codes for CASSSSGTPSGSGTQYF.